The 17 T cell receptor beta chains presented below share a single source sample, sequenced in a study of blood T cells in healthy people across ages. For the second PCR, which ran for about 6 to 12 cycles, a sample-barcoded 5' primer and a J-beta primer mix were used. TCRdb re-called the 5' RACE reads with MiXCR, one entry per CDR3 protein. The data hold about 1 million distinct CDR3 sequences, with 45% observed a single time. The sequencing sample was made of blood. The receptors were gathered from a woman aged 60-70 years in good health.

The chain links TRBV7-9 to TRBJ2-1; no definite D call. Germline CDR1 reads SEHNR; CDR2 reads FQNEAQ (reference sequence). V dropped 5 bases and J dropped 3 bases, with 14 bases sitting between them. This CDR3 region has 15 residues. CDR3 sequence (DNA): TGTGCCAGCAGCGTTATCCTTGGGAACTACAATGAGCAGTTCTTC. The encoded protein is CASSVILGNYNEQFF. Drawing the rest from reference TRBV7-9 and TRBJ2-1, the complete variable domain is DTGVSQNPRHKITKRGQNVTFRCDPISEHNRLYWYRQTLGQGPEFLTYFQNEAQLEKSRLLSDRFSAERPKGSFSTLEIQRTEQGDSAMYLCASSVILGNYNEQFFGPGTRLTVL.

V gene TRBV20-1 combines with J gene TRBJ2-3, with no clear D. The V end lost 1 base, the J end lost 3 bases, and 11 bases lay between the germline ends. Looked up from germline, CDR1 is DFQATT and CDR2 is SNEGSKA (reference sequence). The CDR3 spans 14 residues. DNA of the CDR3: TGCAGTGCTAGAGCCACGGAGTTGACAGATACGCAGTATTTT. It yields the protein CSARATELTDTQYF.

The chain is built from TRBV27 and TRBJ2-1, with 8 nucleotides matching TRBD2. Germline V gene sequence: CDR1 MNHEY, CDR2 SMNVEV (reference sequence). This CDR3 is built from 15 residues. V lost 3 bases and J lost 4; bases outside the gene matches: 5. The chain's CDR3 is CASSLLTSAYNEQFF. The CDR3 DNA follows: TGTGCCAGCAGTTTGCTGACTAGCGCTTACAATGAGCAGTTCTTC.

The chain joins TRBV5-1 to TRBJ2-5, with 10 bases lining up with TRBD2. Trimming removed 4 bases from V and 5 bases from J; junction bases left unmatched: 5. The length of the CDR3 is 14 residues. Germline V gives CDR1 SGHRS, CDR2 YFSETQ. DNA for the CDR3: TGCGCCAGCAGCACTAGCGGGATGGCGGAGACCCAGTACTTC. As protein: CASSTSGMAETQYF. Full variable domain (rest looked up from reference TRBV5-1 and TRBJ2-5): KAGVTQTPRYLIKTRGQQVTLSCSPISGHRSVSWYQQTPGQGLQFLFEYFSETQRNKGNFPGRFSGRQFSNSRSEMNVSTLELGDSALYLCASSTSGMAETQYFGPGTRLLVL.

This chain joins TRBV29-1 and TRBJ1-2; D is unclear. CDR3 length equals 9 residues. Trimming took off 5 bases at V and 6 bases at J, with 4 bases between the two ends. Germline V lookup: CDR1 SQVTM, CDR2 ANQGSEA. The CDR3 sequence is CSVSDGYTF. The CDR3 DNA reads TGCAGCGTTAGTGATGGCTACACCTTC.

The rearrangement links TRBV14 to TRBJ1-1, with D maybe TRBD1 (6 bases). V lost 1 base to trimming and J lost 6 bases, with 15 bases between them. This CDR3 is 15 amino acids long. Germline loops: CDR1 SGHDN, CDR2 FVKESK. The CDR3 here is CASSQVIQGRAEAFF. DNA of the CDR3: TGTGCCAGCAGCCAAGTCATACAGGGAAGGGCTGAAGCTTTCTTT.

In this sample, this clonotype turned up once. The gene calls are TRBV3-1 and TRBJ2-1, with D perhaps TRBD1 or TRBD2 (5 bases each). The V end was cut by 0 bases, the J end by 14 bases, with 8 bases between. The CDR3 consists of 11 residues. Germline V lookup: CDR1 LGHDT, CDR2 YNNKEL (reference sequence). The CDR3, as DNA: TGTGCCAGCAGCCAAGACGGGGCGAAGTTCTTC. It yields the protein CASSQDGAKFF.

The chain combines TRBV7-9 with TRBJ1-4; TRBD1 might be the D (6 bases). The CDR3 is 15 residues long. Trimming pared 5 bases from V and 7 bases from J, leaving 17 bases between. Germline V CDR1 and CDR2: SEHNR, FQNEAQ (reference sequence). The DNA for the CDR3 is TGTGCCAGCAGCAAAGGATCGACAGGAAGTGAAAAACTGTTTTTT. Translated, it gives CASSKGSTGSEKLFF. Supplemented by reference TRBV7-9 and TRBJ1-4, the full variable domain reads DTGVSQNPRHKITKRGQNVTFRCDPISEHNRLYWYRQTLGQGPEFLTYFQNEAQLEKSRLLSDRFSAERPKGSFSTLEIQRTEQGDSAMYLCASSKGSTGSEKLFFGSGTQLSVL.

V usage is TRBV12-3 or TRBV12-4 and J usage is TRBJ2-5; a possible D gene is TRBD2 (6 bases). This CDR3 has 15 residues. V was cut by 6 bases and J by 5 bases, with 19 bases left in between. The CDR3 DNA sequence: TGTGCCAGCAGAAAACCGGGACGAGGAGGGGAGACCCAGTACTTC. Translated: CASRKPGRGGETQYF.

This clonotype was detected only a few times. J is TRBJ1-2 and V is TRBV20-1; D is ambiguous. CDR3 length: 12 residues. The V end was cut by 1 base, the J end by 0 bases, with 3 bases between. CDR1 is DFQATT, CDR2 SNEGSKA, per germline (reference sequence). Here the CDR3 DNA reads TGCAGTGCTAGAGCCGCTAACTATGGCTACACCTTC. Translation: CSARAANYGYTF.

The V gene is TRBV28, the J gene TRBJ2-1; 8 bases agree with TRBD2. This CDR3 has 15 amino acids. Trimming at V came to 2 bases and at J to 5 bases, leaving 5 bases not matched to a gene. Germline V gives CDR1 MDHEN, CDR2 SYDVKM. CDR3 sequence (DNA): TGTGCCAGCAGTTTAGTGACTAGCGTTAACAATGAGCAGTTCTTC. Its translation: CASSLVTSVNNEQFF.

The chain employs TRBV11-2 and TRBJ2-7; 14 positions match TRBD2. The CDR3 runs 18 residues. Germline V CDR1 and CDR2: SGHAT, FQNNGV. The V gene end was trimmed by 5 bases and the J gene end by 4 bases; junction bases not matched to a gene: 13. For the CDR3, the DNA is TGTGCCAGCAGCCCGATTAGCAGGACTAGCGGGAGGAGTTACGAGCAGTACTTC. It translates to CASSPISRTSGRSYEQYF.

The chain recombines TRBV3-1 with TRBJ1-1; D unresolved. The V and J ends lost 3 bases and 3 bases respectively, with 5 bases between them. There are 12 residues in the CDR3. Germline V lookup: CDR1 LGHDT, CDR2 YNNKEL (reference sequence). The CDR3 loop reads CASSHAYTEAFF. For the CDR3, the DNA is TGTGCCAGCAGCCACGCATACACTGAAGCTTTCTTT.

In this sample, this clonotype turned up a few times. The DNA for the CDR3 is TGTGCCAGCAGCCCACGAGGGACTAGCGGGGTCCTAGACAATGAGCAGTTCTTC. This gives the protein CASSPRGTSGVLDNEQFF. The chain couples TRBV9 to TRBJ2-1; TRBD2 matches 13 bases. V shed 4 bases, J shed 5 bases, and the junction held 12 bases outside the gene matches. Germline assignment: CDR1 SGDLS and CDR2 YYNGEE. This CDR3 has 18 residues. The whole variable domain, filled in from reference TRBV9 and TRBJ2-1, reads DSGVTQTPKHLITATGQRVTLRCSPRSGDLSVYWYQQSLDQGLQFLIQYYNGEERAKGNILERFSAQQFPDLHSELNLSSLELGDSALYFCASSPRGTSGVLDNEQFFGPGTRLTVL.

A few counts support this clonotype. V is TRBV5-1 and J is TRBJ2-3, with 8 positions matching TRBD2. V trimming: 0 bases; J trimming: 0 bases; junction bases outside the gene matches: 9. The V gene's germline CDR1 is SGHRS and CDR2 YFSETQ. The length of the CDR3 is 18 residues. CDR3 in DNA: TGCGCCAGCAGCTTGGGACTAGCGACCGGAACTAGCACAGATACGCAGTATTTT. Its protein product is CASSLGLATGTSTDTQYF.

With regard to this clonotype: This may stem from a read error, because a much larger clone lies one nucleotide away. The chain joins TRBV29-1 to TRBJ2-1, with TRBD2 identical over 9 bases. The J call may be faulty, since TRBJ2-7 better matches the DNA end. There are 14 residues in the CDR3. Germline CDR1 and CDR2: SQVTM and ANQGSEA. The CDR3 DNA reads as TGCAGCGTTGCAAGCGGGAGGCTCTACAATGAGCAGTACTTC. This translates into CSVASGRLYNEQYF.

This clonotype has just one count. The rearrangement uses TRBV20-1 and TRBJ2-7; D is unclear. Trimming removed 3 bases at V and 2 bases at J, with 5 bases between. Germline V lookup: CDR1 DFQATT, CDR2 SNEGSKA (reference sequence). There are 11 residues in the CDR3. The CDR3 sequence is CSASQTYEQYF. For the CDR3, the DNA is TGCAGTGCTAGCCAAACCTACGAGCAGTACTTC.